What follows are 23 T cell receptor beta chains derived from one specimen sequenced in a study of T cell responses to AZD1222 COVID-19 vaccine. Libraries were prepared by immunoSEQ multiplex PCR; TCRdb keeps only in-frame clonotypes and omits some of them. Of 130,000 to 150,000 clones in the sample, over 80% were seen once. The sample was peripheral blood, taken 28 days after the second AZD1222 dose. These receptors were collected from an adult who received the AZD1222 COVID-19 vaccine.

This clone was seen a few times. This chain connects TRBV7-3 to TRBJ2-2; D not resolved. Germline assignment: CDR1 SGHTA and CDR2 FQGTGA. V shed 2 bases and J shed 4 bases, with 2 bases lying between them. CDR3 length: 12 amino acids. DNA for the CDR3: TGTGCCAGCAGCTTAGGCACCGGGGAGCTGTTTTTT. Amino acids: CASSLGTGELFF.

This clone occurred once. V is TRBV7-9 and J is TRBJ2-7; 7 bases map to TRBD2. Trimming took 8 bases from V and 7 from J; bases not matched to a gene: 17. CDR1 and CDR2 from the germline V gene are SEHNR and FQNEAQ (reference sequence). This CDR3 is built from 15 residues. The CDR3 protein is CASDLAAWRRREQYF. The CDR3 region has the DNA TGTGCCAGCGATCTAGCGGCCTGGAGACGGAGGGAGCAGTACTTC. Full variable domain (rest looked up from reference TRBV7-9 and TRBJ2-7): DTGVSQNPRHKITKRGQNVTFRCDPISEHNRLYWYRQTLGQGPEFLTYFQNEAQLEKSRLLSDRFSAERPKGSFSTLEIQRTEQGDSAMYLCASDLAAWRRREQYFGPGTRLTVT.

The chain couples TRBV19 to TRBJ2-7; D uncertain. The germline V gene has CDR1 LNHDA and CDR2 SQIVND (reference sequence). The V end was cut by 1 base, the J end by 0 bases, with 7 bases between. This CDR3 contains 14 residues. The CDR3 coding sequence is TGTGCCAGTAGTATAGTAGCAAGCTCCTACGAGCAGTACTTC. This sequence encodes CASSIVASSYEQYF.

This chain connects TRBV2 to TRBJ2-1; D possibly corresponds to TRBD2 (5 bases). In germline, CDR1 is SNHLY, CDR2 FYNNEI. The CDR3 has 14 residues. V was shortened by 7 bases and J by 6 bases, with 16 bases between the two germline ends. The DNA of the CDR3 is TGTGCCAGCATCGGCCAGGAGGTAGGCAATGAGCAGTTCTTC. As protein: CASIGQEVGNEQFF.

The V call is TRBV7-9, the J call TRBJ2-7; D tentatively fits TRBD1 or TRBD2 (5 bases each). V gave up 5 bases and J gave up 2 bases, with 16 bases separating them. In germline, CDR1 is SEHNR, CDR2 FQNEAQ (reference sequence). This CDR3 is built from 15 residues. The chain's CDR3 is CASSRGRLVPYEQYF. The CDR3 DNA is TGTGCCAGCAGCCGGGGACGGCTGGTCCCCTACGAGCAGTACTTC.

The CDR3, as DNA: TGTGCCAGCAGTGACGGGGTAACTAATGAAAAACTGTTTTTT. This gives the protein CASSDGVTNEKLFF. The chain combines TRBV2 with TRBJ1-4; D unresolved. This CDR3 comprises 14 residues. Germline V gives CDR1 SNHLY, CDR2 FYNNEI. Trimming took off 3 bases at V and 1 base at J, with 6 bases between the two ends.

This clone showed up just once. This chain links TRBV2 with TRBJ2-5; TRBD1 matches at 10 bases. This CDR3 contains 14 residues. V lost 6 bases and J lost 5; bases outside the gene matches: 6. CDR1 and CDR2 from the germline V gene are SNHLY and FYNNEI. CDR3 amino acids: CASRTTGGRETQYF. The CDR3 DNA sequence: TGTGCCAGCAGGACGACAGGGGGCCGGGAGACCCAGTACTTC.

The V and J genes are TRBV6-4 and TRBJ2-5; D gene uncertain. V was clipped by 6 bases and J by 4 bases, with 6 bases between them. Germline loops: CDR1 MRHNA, CDR2 SNTAGT. The CDR3 runs 11 residues. DNA of the CDR3: TGTGCCAGCAGGGAGAGAGAGACCCAGTACTTC. Translating gives CASRERETQYF.

The CDR3 DNA reads as TGTGCCAGCAGGATTGGGAGCGAGCTTGGGGAGCAGTACTTC. As protein: CASRIGSELGEQYF. The chain is built from TRBV27 and TRBJ2-7; D might be TRBD2 (5 bases). V lost 6 bases and J 7 bases, leaving 19 bases between the germline ends. Per germline, CDR1 MNHEY and CDR2 SMNVEV (reference sequence). The CDR3 runs 14 residues.

The genes are TRBV18 and TRBJ2-5, with 8 bases fitting TRBD2. The CDR3 has 14 residues. V dropped 0 bases and J dropped 7; count of bases not matched to a gene: 4. From germline, CDR1 is KGHSH and CDR2 LQKENI. CDR3 nucleotides: TGTGCCAGCTCACCACCGGCGGGAGGAGGGACCCAGTACTTC. It is translated as CASSPPAGGGTQYF.

This chain joins TRBV2 and TRBJ1-2; no definite D call. CDR1 is SNHLY, CDR2 FYNNEI, per germline. Between the trimmed V and J ends, which lost 5 bases and 3 bases, there was a span of 10 bases. This CDR3 spans 13 amino acids. DNA for the CDR3: TGTGCCAGCAGTCGGGGTTCGGACTATGGCTACACCTTC. Its translation is CASSRGSDYGYTF.

Comment on this clone: This same CDR3 is encoded by further DNA sequences in the sample. The chain joins TRBV7-9 to TRBJ2-3, with 15 nucleotides matching TRBD2. The CDR3 contains 17 residues. V trimming: 5 bases; J trimming: 2 bases; junction bases outside the gene matches: 5. Per the germline V gene, CDR1 is SEHNR and CDR2 is FQNEAQ (reference sequence). CDR3 region: CASSRGTSGRSTDTQYF. The CDR3 DNA sequence: TGTGCCAGCAGCAGAGGGACTAGCGGGAGGTCCACAGATACGCAGTATTTT.

This clone was counted once. The chain carries TRBV6-5 and TRBJ1-3; 7 bases map to TRBD1. Trimming at V came to 6 bases and at J to 0 bases, leaving 2 bases not matched to a gene. The germline V gene has CDR1 MNHEY and CDR2 SVGAGI. The CDR3 totals 14 residues. The CDR3 DNA sequence: TGTGCCAGCAGACAGGGGATCTCTGGAAACACCATATATTTT. Its protein is CASRQGISGNTIYF.

The V gene is TRBV18, the J gene TRBJ2-1, with D tentatively TRBD1 (5 bases). This CDR3 is 17 amino acids long. V lost 0 bases, J lost 1 base, and 13 bases lay in between. Germline V gene sequence: CDR1 KGHSH, CDR2 LQKENI. CDR3 DNA sequence: TGTGCCAGCTCACCACCGGTGGGTGGGGCGTCCTACAATGAGCAGTTCTTC. This translates into CASSPPVGGASYNEQFF.

This CDR3 reads CASSPPQGRGTEAFF. CDR3 sequence (DNA): TGTGCCAGCAGCCCGCCCCAGGGAAGGGGCACTGAAGCTTTCTTT. The chain combines TRBV14 with TRBJ1-1, with D maybe TRBD1 (5 bases). Trimming left V 4 bases short and J 4 bases short, with 16 bases between. Germline V lookup: CDR1 SGHDN, CDR2 FVKESK. This CDR3 region has 15 residues.

Concerning this clone itself: Germline is not matched at one junction end, which may reflect a read error. This sequence joins TRBV6-4 and TRBJ2-3; 11 nucleotides match TRBD2. The CDR3 runs to 16 residues. The germline V gene encodes CDR1 MRHNA and CDR2 SNTAGT. Written as DNA, the CDR3 is TGTGCCAGCAGTGACTCGGTAGCGGGAGGGTCAGATACACAGTATTTT. It encodes CASSDSVAGGSDTQYF.

This chain links TRBV18 with TRBJ1-5, with TRBD1 matching 7 bases. Germline lookup yields CDR1 KGHSH and CDR2 LQKENI. The CDR3 has 14 amino acids. V dropped 5 bases and J dropped 7; count of bases not matched to a gene: 8. CDR3: CASSATGLGQPQHF. CDR3 nucleotides: TGTGCCAGCTCAGCGACAGGGTTGGGGCAGCCCCAGCATTTT.

CDR3: CASSLFLAGHTDTQYF. Written as DNA, the CDR3 is TGTGCCAGCAGCTTATTTCTAGCGGGTCACACAGATACGCAGTATTTT. This chain joins TRBV5-4 and TRBJ2-3, with 8 bases matching TRBD2. This CDR3 is built from 16 residues. Germline V gives CDR1 SGHNT, CDR2 YYREEE (reference sequence). J gave up 2 bases and V 2 bases, and 7 bases lay outside the gene matches.

This clone was recorded only once. The chain combines TRBV15 with TRBJ1-5; weak D call: TRBD1 (6 bases). This CDR3 has 14 residues. From germline, CDR1 is LNHNV and CDR2 YYDKDF (reference sequence). V was cut by 0 bases and J by 9 bases, with 12 bases left in between. The DNA of the CDR3 is TGTGCCACCAGCAGAGACAGCCAAGGGGGGCCCCAGCATTTT. Its translation: CATSRDSQGGPQHF.

The chain employs TRBV9 and TRBJ2-7; D is perhaps TRBD1 or TRBD2 (6 bases each). V was cut by 0 bases and J by 4 bases, with 20 bases left in between. CDR3 length: 17 amino acids. Germline CDR1 is SGDLS and CDR2 is YYNGEE. The DNA for the CDR3 is TGTGCCAGCAGCGTAGACCCGGGGGCAGGGATCCGTTACGAGCAGTACTTC. Translating gives CASSVDPGAGIRYEQYF.

The V and J genes are TRBV7-9 and TRBJ2-1; possibly TRBD1 or TRBD2 for D (5 bases each). The V end was cut by 6 bases, the J end by 7 bases, with 10 bases between. The germline V gene has CDR1 SEHNR and CDR2 FQNEAQ (reference sequence). This CDR3 region has 12 residues. CDR3: CASRGTRNEQFF. The CDR3 bases are TGTGCCAGCAGGGGGACCAGGAATGAGCAGTTCTTC.

Notes on this clone: Its ends do not fully match the called genes, so a read error is possible. The rearrangement links TRBV11-3 to TRBJ2-1; 9 nucleotides match TRBD1. The germline V gene encodes CDR1 SGHNT and CDR2 YENEEA. This CDR3 comprises 15 residues. The CDR3: CASTLQGALSNEQFF. DNA for the CDR3: TGTGCCAGCACCTTACAGGGGGCGCTCAGTAATGAGCAGTTCTTC.

The V gene is TRBV3-1 (or the pseudogene TRBV3-2), the J gene TRBJ2-4; maybe TRBD2 (6 bases). Germline-derived CDR1 and CDR2 are LGHDT and YNNKEL (reference sequence). V lost 1 base, J lost 4 bases, and 11 bases lay in between. The CDR3 contains 15 residues. The CDR3 sequence: CASSQGLVGKNIQYF. The CDR3 DNA sequence: TGTGCCAGCAGCCAAGGACTAGTCGGGAAAAACATTCAGTACTTC.